The following is a TCR beta chain sequence with its context. Its specificity is not known. The entry originates in a study of shared clonotypes between healthy human individuals. The wider study: Plates per donor: three CD4 naive, three CD4 memory, two CD8 naive, one CD8 memory. Study-level points and caveats: Sorted-subset samples were not fully sequenced, rarefaction indicated. Naive subsets tended to show greater estimated richness than memory subsets. A handful of donors shared approximately 5% of their naive CD4 clonotypes.

V lost 4 bases and J lost 1, with 16 bases in between. There are 16 residues in the CDR3. Germline V gives CDR1 MNHNS, CDR2 SASEGT. Generated by immunoSEQ multiplex PCR, the TCRdb table keeps only in-frame clones and is missing some. The sample has more than 2,000,000 clones, about 92% seen once; the top ten hold under 0.45%. This receptor was taken from a man aged 18-30 years in good health. Some clones in this sample may be carry-over from other donors' samples. This chain connects TRBV6-1 to TRBJ1-1; D is undetermined. The specimen was naive CD4+ T cells from PBMCs. Described subset: CD45RA+ positively selected. The CDR3 spells CASSVWNFTPNTEAFF. The CDR3 bases are TGTGCCAGCAGTGTATGGAATTTTACACCGAACACTGAAGCTTTCTTT.